The present entry profiles one T cell receptor (beta chain) with its context. Its cognate antigen is unknown. Semi-nested PCR with Nested Universal Primer A followed constant-region reverse priming of full-length variable regions. MiXCR, applied by TCRdb to the 5' RACE reads, yields one record per CDR3 protein. This table has about 57,000 distinct CDR3 sequences, 28% appearing once. Study results and limitations: The larger cohort examined one V-J beta rearrangement, not whole repertoires.

Per germline, CDR1 KGHDR and CDR2 SFDVKD. This CDR3 region has 18 residues. V lost 4 bases to trimming and J lost 0 bases; unmatched junction nucleotides: 12. Sequencing was done on a sample of tumor-infiltrating memory CD4+ T cells sorted from the breast tumor. Subset described: memory CD4+ T cells, CD4+CD45RO+CD25-. The chain has TRBV24-1 and TRBJ2-5; 8 bases agree with TRBD2. The TCR sequence derives from a female donor with breast cancer. The CDR3 sequence: CATSEISSGRTHQETQYF. DNA for the CDR3: TGTGCCACCAGTGAAATTTCGAGCGGGAGAACCCACCAAGAGACCCAGTACTTC.